Listed below are T cell receptor beta chains from one sample, sequenced in a study of yellow fever vaccine responses in identical twins. TCRdb reanalysed the RT-PCR reads using MiXCR and keeps one entry per CDR3 protein. Of about 5,600 distinct CDR3 sequences listed, 77% are singletons. Here the sequenced sample was T cells from blood (PBMCs), unsorted or a sorted subset (not recorded which), taken before or after yellow fever vaccination (not recorded which). The receptors were sampled from a woman aged 18 to 35 who received the yellow fever vaccine. Both conserved end residues are part of each CDR3. The order of the fields is V gene, D gene, clone size, J gene, CDR3 protein, CDR3 DNA. D genes are given only for firm matches. Clone size, where shown, is once, few, many, or a class for clones that have expanded.

TRBV14	NA	NA	TRBJ2-7	CASSLTGYEQYF	TGTGCCAGCAGCCTAACAGGGTACGAGCAGTACTTC
TRBV18	NA	NA	TRBJ2-2	CASSRGTWTGELFF	TGTGCCAGCTCACGGGGAACTTGGACCGGGGAGCTGTTTTTT
TRBV10-3	TRBD1	few	TRBJ1-1	CAITLDRAGGPNTEAFF	TGTGCCATCACTTTGGACAGGGCGGGAGGACCGAACACTGAAGCTTTCTTT
TRBV28	TRBD1	NA	TRBJ1-5	CASSPGTGTDQPQHF	TGTGCCAGCAGTCCCGGGACAGGGACCGACCAGCCCCAGCATTTT
TRBV11-3	NA	few	TRBJ2-7	CASSLEAFSYEQYF	TGTGCCAGCAGCTTAGAGGCGTTCTCCTACGAGCAGTACTTC
TRBV11-3	TRBD1	NA	TRBJ2-7	CASSPTGQGREQYF	TGTGCCAGCAGCCCCACCGGACAGGGAAGAGAGCAGTACTTC
TRBV28	TRBD1	NA	TRBJ2-6	CASATGASGANVLTF	TGTGCCAGCGCCACAGGGGCCTCTGGGGCCAACGTCCTGACTTTC
TRBV28	NA	NA	TRBJ2-1	CASMPWGSYNEQFF	TGTGCCAGCATGCCTTGGGGGAGCTACAATGAGCAGTTCTTC
TRBV5-1	TRBD2	NA	TRBJ2-7	CASSLELAASYEQYF	TGCGCCAGCAGCTTGGAACTAGCGGCCTCCTACGAGCAGTACTTC
TRBV4-1	NA	NA	TRBJ2-1	CASSQALDEQFF	TGCGCCAGCAGCCAAGCCCTGGATGAGCAGTTCTTC
TRBV11-2	NA	few	TRBJ1-4	CASSLDRGGTELFF	TGTGCCAGCAGCTTAGACCGTGGGGGCACAGAACTGTTTTTT
TRBV13	TRBD2	NA	TRBJ2-1	CASVTGLAAYNEQFF	TGTGCCAGTGTCACGGGACTAGCGGCATACAATGAGCAGTTCTTC
TRBV10-1	NA	NA	TRBJ2-7	CASSGRTGSYEQYF	TGCGCCAGCAGTGGAAGGACCGGCTCCTACGAGCAGTACTTC
TRBV11-3	TRBD1	few	TRBJ1-2	CASSSGQVGYGYTF	TGTGCCAGCAGCTCGGGACAGGTTGGCTATGGCTACACCTTC
TRBV7-3	NA	NA	TRBJ2-1	CASSLGPRITGNEQFF	TGTGCCAGCAGCTTAGGGCCTCGGATAACGGGCAATGAGCAGTTCTTC
TRBV10-3	NA	few	TRBJ2-7	CAAGTASYEQYF	TGTGCCGCCGGAACGGCGTCCTACGAGCAGTACTTC
TRBV11-1	TRBD2	NA	TRBJ2-7	CASSLTSGSYEQYF	TGTGCCAGCAGCTTGACTAGCGGGAGTTACGAGCAGTACTTC
TRBV20-1	TRBD1	once	TRBJ1-5	CSATNPGQRNGNQPQHF	TGCAGTGCAACTAATCCGGGACAGCGAAACGGCAATCAGCCCCAGCATTTT
TRBV2	NA	NA	TRBJ1-2	CASRGGANYGYTF	TGTGCCAGCAGGGGGGGGGCTAACTATGGCTACACCTTC
TRBV29-1	TRBD2	NA	TRBJ2-3	CSVEGVRDYDTQYF	TGCAGCGTTGAAGGGGTCAGGGACTACGATACGCAGTATTTT
TRBV29-1	NA	once	TRBJ2-7	CSVGWGYEQYF	TGCAGCGTTGGTTGGGGGTACGAGCAGTACTTC
TRBV20-1	TRBD2	NA	TRBJ2-3	CSARLRGAVTDTQYF	TGCAGTGCTAGATTGCGGGGGGCCGTCACAGATACGCAGTATTTT
TRBV11-1	NA	once	TRBJ1-4	CASSLNTDTNEKLFF	TGTGCCAGCAGCTTAAACACGGATACTAATGAAAAACTGTTTTTT
TRBV12-3/TRBV12-4	NA	NA	TRBJ1-1	CASSSWTENTEAFF	TGTGCCAGCAGCTCTTGGACAGAAAACACTGAAGCTTTCTTT
TRBV11-2	NA	NA	TRBJ1-2	CASSLVMINYGYTF	TGTGCCAGCAGCTTAGTAATGATTAACTATGGCTACACCTTC
TRBV5-1	NA	NA	TRBJ1-4	CASSLETVREKLFF	TGCGCCAGCAGCTTGGAGACCGTTAGGGAAAAACTGTTTTTT
TRBV7-7	NA	NA	TRBJ1-1	CASSLTGNTEAFF	TGTGCCAGCAGTCTAACAGGGAACACTGAAGCTTTCTTT
TRBV11-3	TRBD1	NA	TRBJ2-7	CASSFTSGTGGSEQYF	TGTGCCAGCAGCTTCACCTCCGGGACAGGGGGTAGCGAGCAGTACTTC
TRBV19	NA	NA	TRBJ2-5	CASSIGRTFQETQYF	TGTGCCAGTAGTATAGGACGGACATTTCAAGAGACCCAGTACTTC
TRBV12-3/TRBV12-4	NA	NA	TRBJ1-3	CASSSQYSGNTIYF	TGTGCCAGCAGTTCCCAGTACTCTGGAAACACCATATATTTT
TRBV15	NA	once	TRBJ1-1	CATSARTGVNTEAFF	TGTGCCACCAGCGCGCGCACCGGGGTAAACACTGAAGCTTTCTTT
TRBV10-3	NA	NA	TRBJ2-1	CAISGADSLSSYNEQFF	TGTGCCATCAGTGGCGCGGACTCTCTAAGCTCCTACAATGAGCAGTTCTTC
TRBV6-1	NA	NA	TRBJ1-5	CASSEAELQPQHF	TGTGCCAGCAGTGAAGCAGAGTTACAGCCCCAGCATTTT
TRBV15	NA	NA	TRBJ2-7	CATSGSSGDYEQYF	TGTGCCACCAGCGGCAGCTCGGGAGACTACGAGCAGTACTTC
TRBV10-3	TRBD2	NA	TRBJ2-7	CAISESLAGEVEQYF	TGTGCCATCAGTGAGTCCCTAGCGGGAGAGGTCGAGCAGTACTTC
TRBV2	TRBD1	NA	TRBJ1-2	CASNDRAGYTF	TGTGCCAGCAACGACAGGGCTGGCTACACCTTC
TRBV2	TRBD1	NA	TRBJ2-3	CASRIPRTGASTDTQYF	TGTGCCAGCAGAATACCTCGGACAGGGGCCTCAACAGATACGCAGTATTTT
TRBV7-3	NA	NA	TRBJ2-1	CASSLDNQAVNEQFF	TGTGCCAGCAGCCTCGACAATCAGGCTGTCAATGAGCAGTTCTTC
TRBV27	NA	NA	TRBJ1-2	CASRTGSGNGYTF	TGTGCCAGCAGGACGGGCTCCGGGAATGGCTACACCTTC
TRBV4-3	TRBD1	NA	TRBJ1-6	CASSQDFDRANSPLHF	TGCGCCAGCAGCCAAGATTTTGACAGGGCAAATTCACCCCTCCACTTT
TRBV5-5	NA	NA	TRBJ2-7	CASSLERAEQYF	TGTGCCAGCAGCCTGGAACGGGCCGAGCAGTACTTC
TRBV29-1	NA	NA	TRBJ2-5	CSVEDLLVAVREGTQYF	TGCAGCGTTGAAGATCTTCTAGTAGCGGTGAGGGAAGGGACCCAGTACTTC
TRBV6-6	TRBD1	NA	TRBJ2-6	CASSPQGAGANVLTF	TGTGCCAGCAGTCCACAGGGGGCTGGGGCCAACGTCCTGACTTTC
TRBV12-3/TRBV12-4	TRBD2	NA	TRBJ2-1	CASSLAGTTYNEQFF	TGTGCCAGCAGTCTAGCGGGGACCACCTACAATGAGCAGTTCTTC
TRBV2	NA	NA	TRBJ2-3	CASSYRGISTDTQYF	TGTGCCAGCAGTTATCGGGGTATCAGCACAGATACGCAGTATTTT
TRBV21-1	NA	few	TRBJ2-3	CASSRRPDPDTQYF	TGTGCCAGCAGCCGTCGCCCAGACCCAGATACGCAGTATTTT
TRBV7-6	NA	NA	TRBJ2-6	CASSWTFGGANVLTF	TGTGCCAGCAGCTGGACCTTCGGAGGGGCCAACGTCCTGACTTTC
TRBV7-9	TRBD1	once	TRBJ2-5	CASSSQTGQEETQYF	TGTGCCAGCAGCTCCCAGACAGGGCAAGAGGAGACCCAGTACTTC
TRBV10-3	TRBD2	NA	TRBJ2-5	CATRTSGGTQETQYF	TGTGCCACCCGGACTAGCGGGGGAACCCAAGAGACCCAGTACTTC
TRBV12-3/TRBV12-4	TRBD2	NA	TRBJ2-3	CASSMTSGGLSSTDTQYF	TGTGCCAGCAGTATGACTAGCGGGGGCCTCTCTAGCACAGATACGCAGTATTTT
TRBV7-3	NA	NA	TRBJ1-6	CASSLNGNNSPLHF	TGTGCCAGCAGCTTAAATGGCAATAATTCACCCCTCCACTTT
TRBV4-1	NA	few	TRBJ1-2	CASSRAGSGGYTF	TGCGCCAGCAGCCGGGCGGGTAGCGGCGGCTACACCTTC
TRBV2	NA	few	TRBJ2-3	CASSELAGSTDTQYF	TGTGCCAGCAGTGAATTAGCCGGGAGCACAGATACGCAGTATTTT